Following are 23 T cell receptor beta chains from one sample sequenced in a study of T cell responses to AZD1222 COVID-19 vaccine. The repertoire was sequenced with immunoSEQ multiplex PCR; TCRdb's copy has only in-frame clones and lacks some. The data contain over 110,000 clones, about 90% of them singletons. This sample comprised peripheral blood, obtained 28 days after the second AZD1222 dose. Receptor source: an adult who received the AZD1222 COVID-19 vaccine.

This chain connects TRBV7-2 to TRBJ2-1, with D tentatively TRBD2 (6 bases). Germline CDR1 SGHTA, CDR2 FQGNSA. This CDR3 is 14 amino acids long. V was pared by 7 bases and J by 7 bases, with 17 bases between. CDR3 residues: CASTRRRGVNEQFF. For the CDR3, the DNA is TGTGCCAGCACCCGGCGGAGGGGTGTGAATGAGCAGTTCTTC. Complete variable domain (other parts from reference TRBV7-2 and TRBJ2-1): GAGVSQSPSNKVTEKGKDVELRCDPISGHTALYWYRQSLGQGLEFLIYFQGNSAPDKSGLPSDRFSAERTGGSVSTLTIQRTQQEDSAVYLCASTRRRGVNEQFFGPGTRLTVL.

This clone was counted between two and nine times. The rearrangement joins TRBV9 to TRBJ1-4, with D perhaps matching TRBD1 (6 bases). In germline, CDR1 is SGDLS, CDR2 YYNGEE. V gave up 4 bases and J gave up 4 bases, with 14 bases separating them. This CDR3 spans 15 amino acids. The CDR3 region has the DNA TGTGCCAGCAGCCCGTGGACAGCGGGTAATGAAAAACTGTTTTTT. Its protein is CASSPWTAGNEKLFF. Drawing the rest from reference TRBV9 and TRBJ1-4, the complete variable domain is DSGVTQTPKHLITATGQRVTLRCSPRSGDLSVYWYQQSLDQGLQFLIQYYNGEERAKGNILERFSAQQFPDLHSELNLSSLELGDSALYFCASSPWTAGNEKLFFGSGTQLSVL.

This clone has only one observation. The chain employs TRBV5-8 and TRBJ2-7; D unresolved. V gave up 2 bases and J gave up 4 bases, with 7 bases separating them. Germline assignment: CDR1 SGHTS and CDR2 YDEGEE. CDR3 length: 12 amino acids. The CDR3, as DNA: TGTGCCAGCAGCTTTAAGGGTTACGAGCAGTACTTC. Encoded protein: CASSFKGYEQYF.

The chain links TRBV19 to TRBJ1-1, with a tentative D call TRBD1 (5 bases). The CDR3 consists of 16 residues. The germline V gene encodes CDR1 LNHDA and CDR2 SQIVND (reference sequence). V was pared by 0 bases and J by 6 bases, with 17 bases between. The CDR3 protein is CASSIDRNRLTAEAFF. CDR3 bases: TGTGCCAGTAGTATAGATCGGAACAGGCTAACCGCTGAAGCTTTCTTT.

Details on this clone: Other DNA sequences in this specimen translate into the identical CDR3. The CDR3 loop reads CASSFPTGELFF. As DNA, the CDR3 is TGTGCCAGCAGTTTTCCAACCGGGGAGCTGTTTTTT. The chain couples TRBV27 to TRBJ2-2; D remains unclear. CDR3 length: 12 residues. The germline V gene has CDR1 MNHEY and CDR2 SMNVEV (reference sequence). V was shortened by 3 bases and J by 5 bases, with 4 bases between the two germline ends.

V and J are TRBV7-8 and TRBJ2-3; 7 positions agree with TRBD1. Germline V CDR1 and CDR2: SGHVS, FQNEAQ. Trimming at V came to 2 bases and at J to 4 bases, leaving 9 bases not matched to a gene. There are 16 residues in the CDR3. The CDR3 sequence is CASSLRQGRDSDTQYF. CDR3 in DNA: TGTGCCAGCAGCTTACGACAGGGACGTGATTCAGATACGCAGTATTTT.

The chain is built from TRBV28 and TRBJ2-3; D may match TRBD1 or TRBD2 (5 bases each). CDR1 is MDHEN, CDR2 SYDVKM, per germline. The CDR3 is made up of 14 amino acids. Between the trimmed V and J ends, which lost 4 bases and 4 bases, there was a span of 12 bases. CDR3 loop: CASSSGPPSDTQYF. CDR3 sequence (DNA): TGTGCCAGCAGTTCGGGACCCCCCTCAGATACGCAGTATTTT.

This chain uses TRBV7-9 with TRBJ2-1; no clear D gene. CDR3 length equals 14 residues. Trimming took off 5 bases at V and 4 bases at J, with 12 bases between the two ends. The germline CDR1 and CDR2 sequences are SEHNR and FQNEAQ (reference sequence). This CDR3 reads CASSKWVTYNEQFF. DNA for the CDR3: TGTGCCAGCAGCAAGTGGGTCACGTACAATGAGCAGTTCTTC.

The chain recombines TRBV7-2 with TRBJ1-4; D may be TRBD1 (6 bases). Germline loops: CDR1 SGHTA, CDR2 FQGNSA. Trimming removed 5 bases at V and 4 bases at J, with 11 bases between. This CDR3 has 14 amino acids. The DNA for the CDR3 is TGTGCCAGCAGCCCAGGACAGATTAATGAAAAACTGTTTTTT. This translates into CASSPGQINEKLFF.

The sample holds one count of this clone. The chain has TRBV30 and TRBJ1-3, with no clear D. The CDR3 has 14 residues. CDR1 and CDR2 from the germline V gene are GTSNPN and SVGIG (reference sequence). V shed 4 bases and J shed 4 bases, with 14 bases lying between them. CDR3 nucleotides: TGTGCCTGGAAACGGGGTCCACTAGGAAACACCATATATTTT. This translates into CAWKRGPLGNTIYF.

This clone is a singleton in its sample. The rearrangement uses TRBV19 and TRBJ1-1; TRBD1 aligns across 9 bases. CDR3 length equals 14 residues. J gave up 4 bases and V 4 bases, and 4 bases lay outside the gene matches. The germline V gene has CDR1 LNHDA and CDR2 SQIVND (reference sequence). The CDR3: CASSRTGAGTEAFF. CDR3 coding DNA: TGTGCCAGTAGTAGGACAGGGGCGGGCACTGAAGCTTTCTTT.

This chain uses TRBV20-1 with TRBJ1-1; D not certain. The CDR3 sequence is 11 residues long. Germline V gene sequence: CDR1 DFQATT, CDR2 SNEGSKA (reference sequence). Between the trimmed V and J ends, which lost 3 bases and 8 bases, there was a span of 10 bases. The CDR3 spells CSASNPLEAFF. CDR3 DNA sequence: TGCAGTGCTAGCAACCCGCTCGAAGCTTTCTTT.

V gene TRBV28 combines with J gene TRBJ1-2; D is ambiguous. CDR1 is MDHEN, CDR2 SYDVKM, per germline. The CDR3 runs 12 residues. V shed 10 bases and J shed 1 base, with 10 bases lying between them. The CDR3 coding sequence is TGTGCCATCGAACTGGGTAACTATGGCTACACCTTC. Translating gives CAIELGNYGYTF.

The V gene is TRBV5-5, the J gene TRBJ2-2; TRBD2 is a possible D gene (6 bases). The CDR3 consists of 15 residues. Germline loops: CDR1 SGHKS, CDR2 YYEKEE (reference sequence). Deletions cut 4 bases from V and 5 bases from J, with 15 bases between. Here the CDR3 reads CASSPEGTRTGELFF. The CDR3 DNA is TGTGCCAGCAGCCCGGAGGGGACCCGAACCGGGGAGCTGTTTTTT. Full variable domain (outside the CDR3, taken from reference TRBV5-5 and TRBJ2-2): DAGVTQSPTHLIKTRGQQVTLRCSPISGHKSVSWYQQVLGQGPQFIFQYYEKEERGRGNFPDRFSARQFPNYSSELNVNALLLGDSALYLCASSPEGTRTGELFFGEGSRLTVL.

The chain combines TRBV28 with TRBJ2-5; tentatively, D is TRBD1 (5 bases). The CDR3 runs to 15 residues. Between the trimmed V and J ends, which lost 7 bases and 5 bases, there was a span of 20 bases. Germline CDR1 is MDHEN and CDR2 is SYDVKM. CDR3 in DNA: TGTGCCAGCACCTCCCGGACAAGATCCAGGGAGACCCAGTACTTC. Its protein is CASTSRTRSRETQYF.

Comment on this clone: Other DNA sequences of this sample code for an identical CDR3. The CDR3 region has the DNA TGTGCCAGCTCACCACCCGGACAGAACTACGAGCAGTACTTC. Its translation: CASSPPGQNYEQYF. This chain connects TRBV18 to TRBJ2-7; D may be TRBD1 (6 bases). V dropped 0 bases and J dropped 3 bases, with 9 bases sitting between them. From germline, CDR1 is KGHSH and CDR2 LQKENI. This CDR3 spans 14 amino acids.

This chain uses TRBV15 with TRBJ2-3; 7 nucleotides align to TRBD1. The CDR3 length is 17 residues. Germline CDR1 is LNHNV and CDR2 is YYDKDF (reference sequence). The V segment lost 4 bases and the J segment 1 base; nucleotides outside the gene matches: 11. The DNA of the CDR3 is TGTGCCACCAGCACCCCTAGGACAGGCGTTGGCACAGATACGCAGTATTTT. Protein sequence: CATSTPRTGVGTDTQYF. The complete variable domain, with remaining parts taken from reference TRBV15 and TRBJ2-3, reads DAMVIQNPRYQVTQFGKPVTLSCSQTLNHNVMYWYQQKSSQAPKLLFHYYDKDFNNEADTPDNFQSRRPNTSFCFLDIRSPGLGDTAMYLCATSTPRTGVGTDTQYFGPGTRLTVL.

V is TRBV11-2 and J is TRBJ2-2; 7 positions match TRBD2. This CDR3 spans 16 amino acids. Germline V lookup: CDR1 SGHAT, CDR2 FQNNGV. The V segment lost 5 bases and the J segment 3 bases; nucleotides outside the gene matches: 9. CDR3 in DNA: TGTGCCAGCAGCCCAGGCTTCGCGGGGGACACCGGGGAGCTGTTTTTT. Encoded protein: CASSPGFAGDTGELFF.

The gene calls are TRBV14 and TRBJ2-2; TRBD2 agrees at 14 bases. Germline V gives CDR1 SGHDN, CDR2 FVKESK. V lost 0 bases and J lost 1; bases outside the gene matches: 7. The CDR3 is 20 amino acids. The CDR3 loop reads CASSQEISGLAGGNTGELFF. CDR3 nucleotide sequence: TGTGCCAGCAGCCAAGAAATAAGCGGACTAGCGGGGGGGAACACCGGGGAGCTGTTTTTT. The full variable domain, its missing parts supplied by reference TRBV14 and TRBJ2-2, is EAGVTQFPSHSVIEKGQTVTLRCDPISGHDNLYWYRRVMGKEIKFLLHFVKESKQDESGMPNNRFLAERTGGTYSTLKVQPAELEDSGVYFCASSQEISGLAGGNTGELFFGEGSRLTVL.

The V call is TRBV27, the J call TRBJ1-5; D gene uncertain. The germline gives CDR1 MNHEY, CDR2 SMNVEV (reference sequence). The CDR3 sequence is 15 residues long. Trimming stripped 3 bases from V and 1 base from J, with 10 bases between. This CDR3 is CASSFRGASNQPQHF. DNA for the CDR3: TGTGCCAGCAGTTTCCGAGGAGCGAGCAATCAGCCCCAGCATTTT.

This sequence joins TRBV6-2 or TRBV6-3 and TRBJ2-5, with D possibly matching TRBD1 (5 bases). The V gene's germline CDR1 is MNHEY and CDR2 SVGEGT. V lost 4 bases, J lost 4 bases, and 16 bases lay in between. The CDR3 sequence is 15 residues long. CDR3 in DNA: TGTGCCAGCAGTTCTTTAGCAGGGTTAGGAGAGACCCAGTACTTC. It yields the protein CASSSLAGLGETQYF.

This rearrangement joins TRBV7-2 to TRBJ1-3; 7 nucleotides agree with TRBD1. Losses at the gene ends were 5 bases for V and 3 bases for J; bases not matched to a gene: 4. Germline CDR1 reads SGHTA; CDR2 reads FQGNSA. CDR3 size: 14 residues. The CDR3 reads CASSHRGNGNTIYF. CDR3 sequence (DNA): TGTGCCAGCAGCCACAGGGGTAATGGAAACACCATATATTTT. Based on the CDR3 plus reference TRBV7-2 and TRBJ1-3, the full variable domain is GAGVSQSPSNKVTEKGKDVELRCDPISGHTALYWYRQSLGQGLEFLIYFQGNSAPDKSGLPSDRFSAERTGGSVSTLTIQRTQQEDSAVYLCASSHRGNGNTIYFGEGSWLTVV.

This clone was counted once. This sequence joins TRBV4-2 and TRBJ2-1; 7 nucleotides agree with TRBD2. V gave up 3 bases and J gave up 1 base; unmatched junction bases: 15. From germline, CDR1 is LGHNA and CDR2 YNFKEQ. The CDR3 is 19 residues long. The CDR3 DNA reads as TGTGCCAGCAGCCAGGGGGGTGCAAGTAGCGGGTTGTCCTACAATGAGCAGTTCTTC. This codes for CASSQGGASSGLSYNEQFF.